Below, one T cell receptor beta chain is given with its context. Antigen: not known. The data are from a study of lymphopenia after photon versus proton radiotherapy. Notes on the study in general: After lymphocyte nadir, photon-treated repertoires showed oligoclonal expansion, especially CD8+ Temra. Survival link was tested only in deceased patients; proton benefit remains a possibility. Relative stability marked proton patients; photon patients lost diversity and naive cells. A bigger post-nadir fall in TCR diversity correlated inversely with survival time in deceased patients.

TCRdb's table, derived via immunoSEQ multiplex PCR, lists solely in-frame clones and lacks some. The table shows under 35,000 clones, with 80% to 90% occurring only once. V was pared by 7 bases and J by 6 bases, with 15 bases between. Germline CDR1 SQVTM, CDR2 ANQGSEA. CDR3 length: 12 amino acids. The chain employs TRBV29-1 and TRBJ1-2, with a tentative D call TRBD1 (5 bases). This sequence was found in a woman aged 70 to 79 with pancreatic cancer. Some clones in this sample may be carry-over from other donors' samples. This specimen was peripheral blood, taken from a patient treated with proton-based radiotherapy. For the CDR3, the DNA is TGCAGCGCCGGAGGGGATGGGAATGGCTACACCTTC. It encodes CSAGGDGNGYTF.